A single sample is the source of the 2 T cell receptor beta chains below, sequenced in a study of cytomegalovirus exposure and HLA in healthy donors. Some clones are missing from TCRdb's copy, which holds only in-frame ones; the method was immunoSEQ multiplex PCR. Seen here are 130,000 to 150,000 clones, 75% to 90% observed once, and the top ten hold 8% to 9.5%. Sequencing used PBMCs. These receptors were taken from a woman under 30 in good health and CMV-seropositive.

The chain employs TRBV5-1 and TRBJ1-4; 7 bases map to TRBD1. This CDR3 comprises 14 residues. Trimming cost V 2 bases and J 5 bases; bases outside gene matches: 3. Germline V gene lookup returns CDR1 SGHRS and CDR2 YFSETQ. The CDR3 is CASSLAGGNEKLFF. CDR3 coding DNA: TGCGCCAGCAGCTTAGCAGGGGGGAATGAAAAACTGTTTTTT.

This clone was recorded a few times. The DNA for the CDR3 is TGTGCCAGCAGCGGACTTGCCCCCGCTTCACCCCTCCACTTT. It yields the protein CASSGLAPASPLHF. The chain recombines TRBV27 with TRBJ1-6, with D unclear. The V gene's germline CDR1 is MNHEY and CDR2 SMNVEV (reference sequence). Trimming took 6 bases from V and 9 from J, leaving 15 bases between them. CDR3 size: 14 residues.